This T cell receptor (beta chain) was recovered during a study of CD8 T cells in Susac syndrome. Looked up from germline, CDR1 is SGDLS and CDR2 is YYNGEE. CDR3 length: 15 residues. The V segment lost 0 bases and the J segment 4 bases; nucleotides outside the gene matches: 4. The T cells that were sequenced for TCR beta were CD8+ and CD4+ cells from blood. Treatment-naive patients with stable or active relapsing-remitting disease were the multiple sclerosis controls. RNA amounts of roughly 0.5 to 1 ug underwent reverse transcription with random hexamers. A multiplex approach, immunoSEQ multiplex PCR, amplified TCR beta CDR3 across 54 Vbeta and 13 Jbeta. TCRdb re-derived calls from the immunoSEQ multiplex PCR reads in MiXCR, one entry per CDR3 protein. The sample includes around 130,000 distinct CDR3 sequences, around 90% seen only once; the top ten take around 0.24%.

The sequencing sample was made of CD8+ T cells from PBMCs. This receptor was identified in a human donor with multiple sclerosis. The chain has TRBV9 and TRBJ2-1; 7 nucleotides align to TRBD2. DNA for the CDR3: TGTGCCAGCAGCGTAGTGGGCGGGGGATACAATGAGCAGTTCTTC. Residues: CASSVVGGGYNEQFF.